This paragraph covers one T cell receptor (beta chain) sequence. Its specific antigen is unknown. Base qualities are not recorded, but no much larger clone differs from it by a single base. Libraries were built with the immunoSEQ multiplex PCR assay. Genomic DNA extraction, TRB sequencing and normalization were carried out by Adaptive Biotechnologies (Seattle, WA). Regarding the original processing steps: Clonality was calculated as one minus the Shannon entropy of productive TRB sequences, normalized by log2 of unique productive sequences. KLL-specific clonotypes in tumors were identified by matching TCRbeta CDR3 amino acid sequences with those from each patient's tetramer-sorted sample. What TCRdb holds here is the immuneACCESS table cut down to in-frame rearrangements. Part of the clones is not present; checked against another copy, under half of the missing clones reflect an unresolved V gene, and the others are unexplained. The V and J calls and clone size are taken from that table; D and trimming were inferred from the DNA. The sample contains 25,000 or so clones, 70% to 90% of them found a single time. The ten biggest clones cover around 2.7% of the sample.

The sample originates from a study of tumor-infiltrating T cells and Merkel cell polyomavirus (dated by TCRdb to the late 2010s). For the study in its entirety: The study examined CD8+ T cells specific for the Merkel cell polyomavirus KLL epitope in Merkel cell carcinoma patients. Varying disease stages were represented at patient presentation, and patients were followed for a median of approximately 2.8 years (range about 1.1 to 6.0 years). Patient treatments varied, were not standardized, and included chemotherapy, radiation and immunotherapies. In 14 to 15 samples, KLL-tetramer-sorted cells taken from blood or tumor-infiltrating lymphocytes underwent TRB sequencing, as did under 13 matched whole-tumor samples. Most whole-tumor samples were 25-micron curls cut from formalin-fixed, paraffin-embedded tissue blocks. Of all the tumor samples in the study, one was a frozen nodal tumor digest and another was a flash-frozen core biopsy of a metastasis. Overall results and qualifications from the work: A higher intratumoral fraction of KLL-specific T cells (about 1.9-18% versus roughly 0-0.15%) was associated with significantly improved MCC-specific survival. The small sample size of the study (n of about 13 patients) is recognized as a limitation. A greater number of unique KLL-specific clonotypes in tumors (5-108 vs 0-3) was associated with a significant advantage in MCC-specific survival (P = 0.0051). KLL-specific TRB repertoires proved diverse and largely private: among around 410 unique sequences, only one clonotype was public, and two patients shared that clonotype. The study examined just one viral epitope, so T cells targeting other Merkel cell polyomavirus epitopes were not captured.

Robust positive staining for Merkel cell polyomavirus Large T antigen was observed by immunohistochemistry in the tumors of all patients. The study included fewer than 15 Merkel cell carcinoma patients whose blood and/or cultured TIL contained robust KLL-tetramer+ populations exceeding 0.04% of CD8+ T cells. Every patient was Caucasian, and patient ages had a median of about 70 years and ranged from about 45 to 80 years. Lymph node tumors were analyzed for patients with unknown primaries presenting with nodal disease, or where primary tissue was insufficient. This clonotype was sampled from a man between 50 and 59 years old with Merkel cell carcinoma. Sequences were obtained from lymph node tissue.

The nucleotide sequence reads TGTGCCAGCAGCGTTGGGACAGGGCCCTACGAGCAGTACTTC. Translated, this gives CASSVGTGPYEQYF. Here the chain combines TRBV9 and TRBJ2-7, and 9 junction bases match TRBD1. There are 14 amino acids in the CDR3, from cysteine to phenylalanine inclusive. Only the CDR3 portion is preserved as DNA: 42 bases, with reading frame beginning at the first base. After removal of 2 bases from V and 2 bases from J, the junction retains 2 bases not matched to a gene. The germline V gene sets CDR1 to SGDLS and CDR2 to YYNGEE.